A single sample is the source of the 27 T cell receptor beta chains below, sequenced in a study of CD8+ T cells in alopecia areata. cDNA reverse transcribed from extracted RNA served as the sequencing template. TCRdb keeps only in-frame clones here, not all; method: immunoSEQ multiplex PCR. The sample records about 150,000 clones, around 50% being singletons. Material: CD8+ T cells sorted from blood, obtained at week 0. The receptor source for this set is a human donor with alopecia areata.

This sequence joins TRBV10-2 and TRBJ2-5; 7 bases are a match to TRBD2. J gave up 5 bases and V 0 bases, and 3 bases lay outside the gene matches. Per germline, CDR1 WSHSY and CDR2 SAAADI. There are 14 residues in the CDR3. The CDR3 protein is CASSESTSSETQYF. CDR3 nucleotides: TGCGCCAGCAGTGAGTCGACTAGCTCCGAGACCCAGTACTTC.

This clone occurred a few times. The chain employs TRBV11-2 and TRBJ2-1; no firm D call. Germline V CDR1 and CDR2: SGHAT, FQNNGV. V gave up 6 bases and J gave up 2 bases, with 14 bases separating them. The CDR3 consists of 15 residues. The DNA of the CDR3 is TGTGCCAGCAGTTTCCGGACGACCCCCTACAATGAGCAGTTCTTC. This codes for CASSFRTTPYNEQFF.

This clone was observed a handful of times. The chain uses TRBV5-6 and TRBJ2-2, with D perhaps matching TRBD2 (5 bases). This CDR3 spans 16 amino acids. Germline CDR1 is SGHDT and CDR2 is YYEEEE. V was trimmed by 0 bases and J by 3 bases, leaving 12 bases between them. DNA of the CDR3: TGTGCCAGCAGCTTGGAGGCCGCGGGTTACACCGGGGAGCTGTTTTTT. Encoded protein: CASSLEAAGYTGELFF.

A few counts support this clone. The chain combines TRBV19 with TRBJ2-7; D gene ambiguous. There are 13 residues in the CDR3. CDR1 and CDR2 from the germline V gene are LNHDA and SQIVND (reference sequence). V was trimmed by 5 bases and J by 0 bases, leaving 8 bases between them. CDR3 sequence: CASSQSVSYEQYF. The CDR3 bases are TGTGCCAGTAGTCAATCAGTCTCCTACGAGCAGTACTTC.

The chain employs TRBV27 and TRBJ1-1; 9 bases fit TRBD1. In germline, CDR1 is MNHEY, CDR2 SMNVEV (reference sequence). This CDR3 has 16 residues. The trim removed 2 bases at V and 4 bases at J, leaving 8 bases unmatched. CDR3 sequence: CASSLGATGGFTEAFF. The CDR3 DNA sequence: TGTGCCAGCAGTTTAGGCGCCACAGGGGGCTTCACTGAAGCTTTCTTT.

The genes are TRBV9 and TRBJ2-2; D assignment may be TRBD1 or TRBD2 (5 bases each). The CDR3 has 14 amino acids. Germline V gives CDR1 SGDLS, CDR2 YYNGEE. The V end lost 2 bases, the J end lost 1 base, and 6 bases lay between the germline ends. The chain's CDR3 is CASSVRGNTGELFF. The DNA of the CDR3 is TGTGCCAGCAGCGTGAGGGGGAACACCGGGGAGCTGTTTTTT. Drawing the rest from reference TRBV9 and TRBJ2-2, the complete variable domain is DSGVTQTPKHLITATGQRVTLRCSPRSGDLSVYWYQQSLDQGLQFLIQYYNGEERAKGNILERFSAQQFPDLHSELNLSSLELGDSALYFCASSVRGNTGELFFGEGSRLTVL.

The gene calls are TRBV5-1 and TRBJ2-7; maybe TRBD1 (5 bases). V lost 4 bases and J lost 0, with 17 bases in between. Germline CDR1 SGHRS, CDR2 YFSETQ. The CDR3 runs to 16 residues. This chain's CDR3 is CASSPNYRSSSYEQYF. In nucleotides, the CDR3 is TGCGCCAGCAGCCCTAACTACAGGAGTAGCTCCTACGAGCAGTACTTC. Looking up the rest from reference TRBV5-1 and TRBJ2-7 gives the full variable domain: KAGVTQTPRYLIKTRGQQVTLSCSPISGHRSVSWYQQTPGQGLQFLFEYFSETQRNKGNFPGRFSGRQFSNSRSEMNVSTLELGDSALYLCASSPNYRSSSYEQYFGPGTRLTVT.

The J gene is TRBJ1-2, the V gene TRBV4-3; no definite D call. The V gene lost 5 bases and the J gene lost 4 bases, with 11 bases spanning the gap. This CDR3 contains 13 residues. CDR1 LGHNA and CDR2 YSLEER come from the germline V gene. The CDR3 spells CASSEGRTYGYTF. In DNA, the CDR3 is TGCGCCAGCAGCGAAGGGAGAACCTATGGCTACACCTTC.

The rearrangement uses TRBV6-5 and TRBJ2-2; D unresolved. This CDR3 spans 14 amino acids. Trimming shortened V by 6 bases and J by 2 bases, and 10 bases separated the two germline ends. Germline CDR1 reads MNHEY; CDR2 reads SVGAGI. The chain's CDR3 is CASSIQRNTGELFF. The CDR3, as DNA: TGTGCCAGCAGCATACAGCGAAACACCGGGGAGCTGTTTTTT.

V gene TRBV11-2 combines with J gene TRBJ2-1; the D is unclear. In germline, CDR1 is SGHAT, CDR2 FQNNGV. The ends were cut back, 2 bases at V and 11 bases at J, with 4 bases in the middle. The CDR3 is 10 amino acids. The CDR3 bases are TGTGCCAGCAGCTTAAATCAGCAGTTCTTC. Translated: CASSLNQQFF.

This rearrangement joins TRBV30 to TRBJ1-1; D unclear. There are 13 residues in the CDR3. V lost 3 bases to trimming and J lost 1 base, with 9 bases between them. Germline loops: CDR1 GTSNPN, CDR2 SVGIG (reference sequence). CDR3 sequence (DNA): TGTGCCTGGAGAATAGAACGGAACACTGAAGCTTTCTTT. It encodes CAWRIERNTEAFF. The full variable domain, in which reference TRBV30 and TRBJ1-1 provide the parts outside the CDR3, is SQTIHQWPATLVQPVGSPLSLECTVEGTSNPNLYWYRQAAGRGLQLLFYSVGIGQISSEVPQNLSASRPQDRQFILSSKKLLLSDSGFYLCAWRIERNTEAFFGQGTRLTVV.

J is TRBJ1-5 and V is TRBV29-1; 7 bases fit TRBD1. V shed 4 bases and J 2 bases; nucleotides not matched to a gene: 11. The length of the CDR3 is 16 residues. The V gene's germline CDR1 is SQVTM and CDR2 ANQGSEA. The CDR3 protein is CSVVEGGLKGNQPQHF. The DNA for the CDR3 is TGCAGCGTTGTTGAAGGGGGCCTTAAAGGCAATCAGCCCCAGCATTTT. Full variable domain (rest looked up from reference TRBV29-1 and TRBJ1-5): SAVISQKPSRDICQRGTSLTIQCQVDSQVTMMFWYRQQPGQSLTLIATANQGSEATYESGFVIDKFPISRPNLTFSTLTVSNMSPEDSSIYLCSVVEGGLKGNQPQHFGDGTRLSIL.

The CDR3 DNA reads as TGTGCCACCAGTGCCGGACAGGGTGCTGGCTACACCTTC. Translating it yields CATSAGQGAGYTF. V and J are TRBV15 and TRBJ1-2, with 8 bases aligning to TRBD1. The ends lost 6 bases at V and 7 bases at J; junction bases unmatched: 7. The CDR3 has 13 amino acids. The germline CDR1 and CDR2 sequences are LNHNV and YYDKDF (reference sequence).

V gene TRBV25-1 combines with J gene TRBJ1-1, with 9 bases lining up with TRBD1. Trimming at V came to 5 bases and at J to 5 bases, leaving 3 bases not matched to a gene. The CDR3 runs to 13 residues. Germline values: CDR1 MGHDK, CDR2 SYGVNS. The chain's CDR3 is CASSIGQGTEAFF. The CDR3 DNA follows: TGTGCCAGCAGTATAGGACAGGGGACTGAAGCTTTCTTT.

This sequence joins TRBV15 and TRBJ1-5; D call uncertain. The germline CDR1 and CDR2 sequences are LNHNV and YYDKDF (reference sequence). V was trimmed by 4 bases and J by 3 bases, leaving 10 bases between them. This CDR3 region has 14 residues. DNA of the CDR3: TGTGCCACCAGCAAGCGGGGATTCAATCAGCCCCAGCATTTT. Translation gives CATSKRGFNQPQHF.

The V and J genes are TRBV27 and TRBJ2-7, with unresolved D. The CDR3 covers 12 residues. From germline, CDR1 is MNHEY and CDR2 SMNVEV (reference sequence). V was shortened by 5 bases and J by 5 bases, with 10 bases between the two germline ends. The CDR3 nucleotides are TGTGCCAGCAGTCCAGACCTTCACGAGCAGTACTTC. This encodes CASSPDLHEQYF.

This rearrangement joins TRBV5-6 to TRBJ2-5; D is unclear. Trimming pared 1 base from V and 0 bases from J, leaving 16 bases between. The CDR3 is 17 residues long. Germline lookup yields CDR1 SGHDT and CDR2 YYEEEE. The CDR3 DNA reads TGTGCCAGCAGCTTGAATAGAGACACTGGGTACCAAGAGACCCAGTACTTC. Amino acid sequence: CASSLNRDTGYQETQYF.

The chain couples TRBV4-3 to TRBJ2-3; no clear D. The CDR3 covers 16 residues. V was pared by 1 base and J by 2 bases, with 13 bases between. The germline V gene encodes CDR1 LGHNA and CDR2 YSLEER. In nucleotides, the CDR3 is TGCGCCAGCAGCCAAGCCACCGAGGCTACCACAGATACGCAGTATTTT. The encoded protein is CASSQATEATTDTQYF.

This rearrangement joins TRBV29-1 to TRBJ2-1, with 8 bases lining up with TRBD1. Germline CDR1 reads SQVTM; CDR2 reads ANQGSEA. The CDR3 runs to 14 residues. J gave up 5 bases and V 1 base, and 4 bases lay outside the gene matches. CDR3 sequence reads: CSVEGQGADNEQFF. In nucleotides, the CDR3 is TGCAGCGTTGAAGGCCAGGGGGCCGACAATGAGCAGTTCTTC.

As concerns this clone: This sample includes further DNA sequences coding for the same CDR3. The V and J genes are TRBV30 and TRBJ1-5; D gene unclear. This CDR3 spans 14 amino acids. V was clipped by 0 bases and J by 0 bases, with 6 bases between them. The germline gives CDR1 GTSNPN, CDR2 SVGIG (reference sequence). CDR3 DNA: TGTGCCTGGAGTGTTCTTGATAGCAATCAGCCCCAGCATTTT. Translating it yields CAWSVLDSNQPQHF.

V is TRBV4-3 and J is TRBJ2-5, with D possibly TRBD2 on 6 matching bases. CDR1 and CDR2 (germline): LGHNA, YSLEER. The V end lost 3 bases, the J end lost 2 bases, and 13 bases lay between the germline ends. There are 15 residues in the CDR3. DNA for the CDR3: TGCGCCAGCAGCCACTCACCCCGGGAGCAAGAGACCCAGTACTTC. It codes for CASSHSPREQETQYF.

This clone was seen only a few times. The gene calls are TRBV29-1 and TRBJ1-2; D not resolved. Trimming shortened V by 3 bases and J by 6 bases, and 17 bases separated the two germline ends. Germline V gives CDR1 SQVTM, CDR2 ANQGSEA. The length of the CDR3 is 14 residues. CDR3: CSVDAQEVVDGYTF. CDR3 sequence (DNA): TGCAGCGTTGATGCGCAGGAGGTGGTTGATGGCTACACCTTC.

The genes are TRBV4-3 and TRBJ2-7, with D perhaps matching TRBD1 or TRBD2 (5 bases each). V was shortened by 0 bases and J by 6 bases, with 9 bases between the two germline ends. Germline V lookup: CDR1 LGHNA, CDR2 YSLEER. The CDR3 is made up of 13 amino acids. The CDR3 sequence is CASSQDRGAEQYF. The CDR3 DNA reads TGCGCCAGCAGCCAAGATAGAGGGGCCGAGCAGTACTTC.

This chain connects TRBV29-1 to TRBJ1-2; 8 positions agree with TRBD1. CDR1 and CDR2 from the germline V gene are SQVTM and ANQGSEA. This CDR3 spans 12 amino acids. The trim removed 1 base at V and 8 bases at J, leaving 3 bases unmatched. CDR3 nucleotide sequence: TGCAGCGTTGAAGGTGGACAGGGCGGCTACACCTTC. Its translation is CSVEGGQGGYTF.

This clone was counted between two and nine times. The V gene is TRBV30, the J gene TRBJ1-1, with D unresolved. The CDR3 has 12 amino acids. Deletions cut 4 bases from V and 0 bases from J, with 6 bases between. CDR1 is GTSNPN, CDR2 SVGIG, per germline (reference sequence). The DNA for the CDR3 is TGTGCCTGGACTGAAGTGAACACTGAAGCTTTCTTT. Amino acid sequence: CAWTEVNTEAFF.

There are a few counts of this clone. This chain connects TRBV2 to TRBJ1-1, with D unresolved. V gave up 3 bases and J gave up 5 bases, with 4 bases separating them. CDR3 length equals 11 residues. Germline CDR1 reads SNHLY; CDR2 reads FYNNEI. CDR3 protein: CASSDLTEAFF. For the CDR3, the DNA is TGTGCCAGCAGTGACCTTACTGAAGCTTTCTTT. The entire variable domain, with the rest obtained from reference TRBV2 and TRBJ1-1, is as follows: EPEVTQTPSHQVTQMGQEVILRCVPISNHLYFYWYRQILGQKVEFLVSFYNNEISEKSEIFDDQFSVERPDGSNFTLKIRSTKLEDSAMYFCASSDLTEAFFGQGTRLTVV.

In this sample, this clone turned up once. The J gene is TRBJ2-6, the V gene TRBV19, with D unresolved. Germline CDR1 LNHDA, CDR2 SQIVND (reference sequence). The CDR3 has 12 amino acids. With 6 bases removed from V and 3 bases from J, the gap between germline ends came to 3 bases. This CDR3 reads CASRVGANVLTF. The DNA for the CDR3 is TGTGCCAGTAGGGTTGGGGCCAACGTCCTGACTTTC.